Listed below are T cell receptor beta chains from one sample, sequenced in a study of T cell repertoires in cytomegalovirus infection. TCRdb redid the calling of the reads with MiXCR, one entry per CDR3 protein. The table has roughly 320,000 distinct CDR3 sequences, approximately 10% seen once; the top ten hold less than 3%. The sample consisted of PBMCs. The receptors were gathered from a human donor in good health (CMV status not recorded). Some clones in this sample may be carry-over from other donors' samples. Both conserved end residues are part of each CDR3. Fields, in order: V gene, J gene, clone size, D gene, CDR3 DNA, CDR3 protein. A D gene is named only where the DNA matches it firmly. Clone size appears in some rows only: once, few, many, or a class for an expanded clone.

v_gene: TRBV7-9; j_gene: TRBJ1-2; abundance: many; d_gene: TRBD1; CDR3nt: TGTGCCAGCAGCTTAGGGACAGGGGGCCTCCTTGCCTATGGCTACACCTTC; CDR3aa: CASSLGTGGLLAYGYTF
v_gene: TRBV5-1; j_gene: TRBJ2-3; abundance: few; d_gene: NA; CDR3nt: TGCGCCAGCAGCTTGTTGGCGGATAAGGCAGATACGCAGTATTTT; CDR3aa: CASSLLADKADTQYF
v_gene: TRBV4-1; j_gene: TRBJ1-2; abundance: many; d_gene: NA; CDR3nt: TGCGCCAGCAGCCACTTAGACAGGATCTCCTATGGCTACACCTTC; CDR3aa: CASSHLDRISYGYTF
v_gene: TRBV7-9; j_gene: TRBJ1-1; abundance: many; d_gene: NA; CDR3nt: TGTGCCAGCAGCTCCAGGGTTTCGAACACTGAAGCTTTCTTT; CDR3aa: CASSSRVSNTEAFF
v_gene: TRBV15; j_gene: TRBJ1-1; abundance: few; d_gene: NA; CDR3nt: TGTGCCACCAGCTCGGGACGCCGTACTGAAGCTTTCTTT; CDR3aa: CATSSGRRTEAFF
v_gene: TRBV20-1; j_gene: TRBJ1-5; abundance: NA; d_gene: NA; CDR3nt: TGCAGTGCTAGAGCCCGATTGGGGACTCAGCCCCAGCATTTT; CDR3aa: CSARARLGTQPQHF
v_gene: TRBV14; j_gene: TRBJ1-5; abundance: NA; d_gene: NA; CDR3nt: TGTGCCAGCAGCCAAGACTCGGATGAGCCCCAGCATTTT; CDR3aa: CASSQDSDEPQHF
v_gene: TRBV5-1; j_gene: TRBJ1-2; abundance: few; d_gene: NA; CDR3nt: TGCGCCAGCAGCCCGTCAGAGGTTAACTATGGCTACACCTTC; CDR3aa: CASSPSEVNYGYTF
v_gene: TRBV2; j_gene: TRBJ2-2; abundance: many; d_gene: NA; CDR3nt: TGTGCCAGCAGTACCTCCGGGACGGCGAACACCGGGGAGCTGTTTTTT; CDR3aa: CASSTSGTANTGELFF
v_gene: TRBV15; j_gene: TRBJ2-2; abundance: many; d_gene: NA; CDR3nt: TGTGCCACCAGCACCCGGGGGGCTTGGCCCGGGGAGCTGTTTTTT; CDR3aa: CATSTRGAWPGELFF
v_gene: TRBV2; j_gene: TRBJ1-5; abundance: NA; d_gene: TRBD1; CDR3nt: TGTGCCAGCAGTGAAGGCAGGCGGGACAGGGGCCTCCAGCCCCAGCATTTT; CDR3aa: CASSEGRRDRGLQPQHF
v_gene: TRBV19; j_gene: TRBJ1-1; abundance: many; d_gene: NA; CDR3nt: TGTGCCAGTAGTATTAGTGAGAAAGCTTTCTTT; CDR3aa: CASSISEKAFF
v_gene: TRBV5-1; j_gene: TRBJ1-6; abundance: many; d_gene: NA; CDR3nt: TGCGCCAGCAGTAGGACACCTACCTATAATTCACCCCTCCACTTT; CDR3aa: CASSRTPTYNSPLHF
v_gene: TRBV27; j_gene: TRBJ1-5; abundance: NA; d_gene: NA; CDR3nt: TGTGCCAGCAGACGAGTTGGGGGCCTGGACCAGCATTTT; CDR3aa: CASRRVGGLDQHF
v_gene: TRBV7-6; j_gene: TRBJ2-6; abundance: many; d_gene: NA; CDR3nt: TGTGCCAGCAGCTTAGTTCGGGGCTCTGGGGCCAACGTCCTGACTTTC; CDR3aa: CASSLVRGSGANVLTF
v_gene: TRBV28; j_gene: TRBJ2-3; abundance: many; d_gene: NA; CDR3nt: TGTGCCAGCAGTTTTATGAATACGCAGTATTTT; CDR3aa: CASSFMNTQYF
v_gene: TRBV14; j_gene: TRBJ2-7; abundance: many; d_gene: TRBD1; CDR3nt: TGTGCCAGCAGCCCCGGACAGGCGAACTACGAGCAGTACTTC; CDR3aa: CASSPGQANYEQYF
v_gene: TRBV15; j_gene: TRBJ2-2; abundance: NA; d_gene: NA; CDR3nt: TGTGCCACCAGCAGGGCCGCCTCCGGGGAGCTGTTTTTT; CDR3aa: CATSRAASGELFF
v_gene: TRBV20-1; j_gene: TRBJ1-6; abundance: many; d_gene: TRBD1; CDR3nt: TGCAGTGCGAAGGACAGGGCCCCGTCCTATAATTCACCCCTCCACTTT; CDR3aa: CSAKDRAPSYNSPLHF
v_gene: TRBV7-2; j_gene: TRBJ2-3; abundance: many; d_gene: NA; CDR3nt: TGTGCCAGCAGCCCCTCGGCGGGTACGCAGTATTTT; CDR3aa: CASSPSAGTQYF
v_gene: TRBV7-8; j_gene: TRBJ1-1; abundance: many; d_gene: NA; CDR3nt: TGTGCCAGCAGCTTGGGGGGGGGGCAGAGCACTGAAGCTTTCTTT; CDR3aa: CASSLGGGQSTEAFF
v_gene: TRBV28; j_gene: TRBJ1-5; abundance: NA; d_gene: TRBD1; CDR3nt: TGTGCCAGCATAATGAACAGGGGAAATCAGCCCCAGCATTTT; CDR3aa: CASIMNRGNQPQHF
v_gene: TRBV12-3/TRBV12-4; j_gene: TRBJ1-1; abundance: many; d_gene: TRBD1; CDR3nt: TGTGCCAGCAGGACAACAGGGGGCATGAACACTGAAGCTTTCTTT; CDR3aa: CASRTTGGMNTEAFF
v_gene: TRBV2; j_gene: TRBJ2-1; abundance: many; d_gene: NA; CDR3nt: TGTGCCAGCAGTGAAAGGGCAGCGCGGGGTTATGAGCAGTTCTTC; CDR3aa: CASSERAARGYEQFF
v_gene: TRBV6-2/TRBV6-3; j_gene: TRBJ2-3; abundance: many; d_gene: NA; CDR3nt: TGTGCCAGCAGTACGGGAGTTTATACGCAGTATTTT; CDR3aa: CASSTGVYTQYF
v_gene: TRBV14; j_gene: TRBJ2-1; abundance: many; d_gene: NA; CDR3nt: TGTGCCAGCAGCCTAGGACCTGGAGGTGAGCAGTTCTTC; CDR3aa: CASSLGPGGEQFF
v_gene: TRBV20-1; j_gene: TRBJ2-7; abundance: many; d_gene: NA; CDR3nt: TGCAGTGCTAGGACCCCCGGAGGGTCCTACGAGCAGTACTTC; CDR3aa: CSARTPGGSYEQYF
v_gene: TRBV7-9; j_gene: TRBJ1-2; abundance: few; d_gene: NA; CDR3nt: TGTGCCAGCAGCTTAGGGGTTTCGGACTATGGCTACACCTTC; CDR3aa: CASSLGVSDYGYTF
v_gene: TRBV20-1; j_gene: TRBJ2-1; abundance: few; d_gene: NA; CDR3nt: TGCAGTGCTAGAGACTTTGAGGGGACGAAATTTCCCTTTAATGAGCAGTTCTTC; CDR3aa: CSARDFEGTKFPFNEQFF
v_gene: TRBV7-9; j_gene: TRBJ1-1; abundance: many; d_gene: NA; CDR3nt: TGTGCCAGCAGCTTAGAGACAGGAAACACTGAAGCTTTCTTT; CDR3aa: CASSLETGNTEAFF
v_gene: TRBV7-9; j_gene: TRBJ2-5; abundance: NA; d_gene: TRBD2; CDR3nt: TGTGCCAGCAGCGTGGGACTAGCGGACCAAGAGACCCAGTACTTC; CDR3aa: CASSVGLADQETQYF
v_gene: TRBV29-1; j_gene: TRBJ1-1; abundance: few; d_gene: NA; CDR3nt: TGCAGCGTTGACAGGTCCGGGGGGCGGACTGAAGCTTTCTTT; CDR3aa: CSVDRSGGRTEAFF
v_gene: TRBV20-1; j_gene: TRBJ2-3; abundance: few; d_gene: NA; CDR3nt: TGCAGTGCCCCGCCGGACAGCTCCACAGATACGCAGTATTTT; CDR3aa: CSAPPDSSTDTQYF
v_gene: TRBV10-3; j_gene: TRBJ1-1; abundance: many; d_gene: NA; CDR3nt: TGTGCCATCAGTGATCTCGGGAAGGACACTGAAGCTTTCTTT; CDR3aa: CAISDLGKDTEAFF
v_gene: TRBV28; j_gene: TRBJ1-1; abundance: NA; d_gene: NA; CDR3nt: TGTGCCAGCAGTTTAAATGGGTTCGGAGCTTTCTTT; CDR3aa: CASSLNGFGAFF
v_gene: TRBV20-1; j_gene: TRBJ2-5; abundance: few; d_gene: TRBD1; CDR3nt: TGCAGTGCTAGCCCAATGACAGGGGATGTGGAGACCCAGTACTTC; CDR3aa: CSASPMTGDVETQYF
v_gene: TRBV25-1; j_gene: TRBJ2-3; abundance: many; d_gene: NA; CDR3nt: TGTGCCGTAGGCAGCACAGATACGCAGTATTTT; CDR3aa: CAVGSTDTQYF
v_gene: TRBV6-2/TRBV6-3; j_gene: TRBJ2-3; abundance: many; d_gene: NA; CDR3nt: TGTGCCAGCACTAAGTTGGGGGATACGCAGTATTTT; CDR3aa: CASTKLGDTQYF
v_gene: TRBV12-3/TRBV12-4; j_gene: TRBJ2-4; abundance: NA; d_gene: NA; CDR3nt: TGTGCCAGCAGTTTCGGGGACGGACGAAACATTCAGTACTTC; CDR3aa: CASSFGDGRNIQYF
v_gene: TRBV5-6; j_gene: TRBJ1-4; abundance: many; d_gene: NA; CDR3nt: TGTGCCAGCAGCTTGAGAAGCGGGGTGGGTGAAAAACTGTTTTTT; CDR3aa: CASSLRSGVGEKLFF
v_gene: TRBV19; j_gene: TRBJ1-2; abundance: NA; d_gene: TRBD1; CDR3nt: TGTGCCAGTAGCATAGAGTCGACAGGGAACCACTATGGCTACACCTTC; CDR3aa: CASSIESTGNHYGYTF
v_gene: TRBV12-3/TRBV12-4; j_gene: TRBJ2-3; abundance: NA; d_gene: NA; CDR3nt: TGTGCCAGCAGCTCGGAGGTAGATACGCAGTATTTT; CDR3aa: CASSSEVDTQYF
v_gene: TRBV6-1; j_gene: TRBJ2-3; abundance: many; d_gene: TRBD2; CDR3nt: TGTGCCAGCAGTCGACTAGCGGGGGGTCTGGATACGCAGTATTTT; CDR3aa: CASSRLAGGLDTQYF
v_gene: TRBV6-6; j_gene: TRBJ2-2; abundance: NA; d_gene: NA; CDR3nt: TGTGCCAGCAGTTACTTGCCGTCGACTAGTTCCCTGAACACCGGGGAGCTGTTTTTT; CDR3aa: CASSYLPSTSSLNTGELFF
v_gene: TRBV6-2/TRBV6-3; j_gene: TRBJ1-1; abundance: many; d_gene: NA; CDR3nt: TGTGCCAGCAGTCAAGGAACTCTGAACACTGAAGCTTTCTTT; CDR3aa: CASSQGTLNTEAFF
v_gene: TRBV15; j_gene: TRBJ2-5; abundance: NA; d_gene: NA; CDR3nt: TGTGCCACCAGCAGAGATAGGAGGGGGCAAGAGACCCAGTACTTC; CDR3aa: CATSRDRRGQETQYF
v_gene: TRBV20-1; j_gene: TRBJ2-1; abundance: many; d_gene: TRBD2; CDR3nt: TGCAGTGCTAGCGGGGGGACTTCCTACAATGAGCAGTTCTTC; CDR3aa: CSASGGTSYNEQFF
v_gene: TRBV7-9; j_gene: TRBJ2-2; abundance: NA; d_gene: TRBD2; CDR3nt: TGTGCCAGCAGCTTACAGCGGGAAAACACCGGGGAGCTGTTTTTT; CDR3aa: CASSLQRENTGELFF
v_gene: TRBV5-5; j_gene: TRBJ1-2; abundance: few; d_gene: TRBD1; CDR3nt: TGTGCCAGCAGCTACGGGACAGGGGGAGCAGGCTACACCTTC; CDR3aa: CASSYGTGGAGYTF
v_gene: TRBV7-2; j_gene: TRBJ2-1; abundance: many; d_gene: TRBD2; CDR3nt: TGTGCCAGCAGCCCCCAGCGGGGGGCCTACAATGAGCAGTTCTTC; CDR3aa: CASSPQRGAYNEQFF
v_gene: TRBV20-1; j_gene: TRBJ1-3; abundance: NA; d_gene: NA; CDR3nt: TGCAGTGCTTGGGACGGCAACTCTGGAAACACCATATATTTT; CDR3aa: CSAWDGNSGNTIYF
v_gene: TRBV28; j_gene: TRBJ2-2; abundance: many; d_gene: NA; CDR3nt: TGTGCCAGCAGTCCCCCCGTTGGGGAGCTGTTTTTT; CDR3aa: CASSPPVGELFF
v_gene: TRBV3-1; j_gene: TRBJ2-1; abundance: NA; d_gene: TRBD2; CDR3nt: TGTGCCAGCAGCCAAGATCGGCGCGGGGGGGCCTACAATGAGCAGTTCTTC; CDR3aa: CASSQDRRGGAYNEQFF
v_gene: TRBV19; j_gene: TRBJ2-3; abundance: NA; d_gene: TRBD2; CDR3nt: TGTGCCAGTAGTTCGTCCTTAGCGGGGCCTAGCACAGATACGCAGTATTTT; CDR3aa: CASSSSLAGPSTDTQYF
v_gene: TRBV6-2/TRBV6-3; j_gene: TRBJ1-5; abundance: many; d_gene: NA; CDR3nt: TGTGCCAGCAGTCACAACCTCGGGCTCCAGCATTTT; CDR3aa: CASSHNLGLQHF
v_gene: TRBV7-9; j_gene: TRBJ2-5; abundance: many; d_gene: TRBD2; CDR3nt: TGTGCCAGCAGCTCCCCGGGAGGCCAAGAGACCCAGTACTTC; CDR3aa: CASSSPGGQETQYF
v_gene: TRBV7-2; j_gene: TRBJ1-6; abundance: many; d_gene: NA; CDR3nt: TGTGCCAGCAGCTTAGAGGAAGGGGCTGGCTCACCCCTCCACTTT; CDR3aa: CASSLEEGAGSPLHF